This T cell receptor beta chain was identified during a study of CD8+ T cells in alopecia areata. Study observations and caveats: Besides other cells, scalp samples also yield sequences of resident alphabeta T cells from normal skin. Lesional scalp, notably in alopecia totalis/universalis, had clonality above that of normal scalp. Tofacitinib did not eliminate many expanded lesional clones from scalp or blood.

V lost 3 bases and J 14 bases, leaving 11 bases between the germline ends. Germline CDR1 reads MGHDK; CDR2 reads SYGVNS. The CDR3 totals 12 residues. In regard to this clone: Its antigen is undetermined.

The treatment denotes: oral pan-JAK inhibitor, 5-10 mg twice daily. PBMC-derived CD4+ and CD8+ T cells were sorted. Following extraction, RNA underwent reverse transcription to cDNA, which served as the sequencing template. The table came from immunoSEQ multiplex PCR; TCRdb's copy has only in-frame clones and leaves some out. The sample holds roughly 120,000 clones, approximately 55% seen once. Specimen: CD4+ T cells sorted from blood, collected at week 24, from a patient treated with tofacitinib. V is TRBV25-1 and J is TRBJ1-6; D unclear. The clonotype comes from a human donor with alopecia areata. The CDR3 sequence: CASSDPGGTLHF. CDR3 DNA sequence: TGTGCCAGCAGTGATCCCGGAGGAACCCTCCACTTT.